The 30 T cell receptor beta chains listed next were all sequenced from one sample in a study of long-term antiretroviral therapy in people with HIV. Researchers report immunoSEQ v3.0 was run at survey level. The method was immunoSEQ multiplex PCR; TCRdb's version includes in-frame clones alone and lacks a portion of them. The sample holds 18,000 or so clones, around 91% seen once. The sample in question was unsorted PBMCs, obtained 3 years after starting antiretroviral therapy. All receptors come from a man aged 45-60 years with HIV.

This chain links TRBV6-1 with TRBJ1-2; D gene ambiguous. The CDR3 consists of 13 residues. Germline values: CDR1 MNHNS, CDR2 SASEGT. The V end was cut by 5 bases, the J end by 4 bases, with 11 bases between. CDR3 coding DNA: TGTGCCAGCAGTAAAGAGGAACGCTATGGCTACACCTTC. Amino acid sequence: CASSKEERYGYTF.

V gene TRBV14 combines with J gene TRBJ2-2; TRBD2 is a possible D gene (5 bases). There are 15 residues in the CDR3. Per germline, CDR1 SGHDN and CDR2 FVKESK. V was pared by 6 bases and J by 1 base, with 12 bases between. This chain's CDR3 is CASRPHSGNTGELFF. For the CDR3, the DNA is TGTGCCAGCAGACCTCACAGCGGGAACACCGGGGAGCTGTTTTTT. Full variable domain (remainder filled in from reference TRBV14 and TRBJ2-2): EAGVTQFPSHSVIEKGQTVTLRCDPISGHDNLYWYRRVMGKEIKFLLHFVKESKQDESGMPNNRFLAERTGGTYSTLKVQPAELEDSGVYFCASRPHSGNTGELFFGEGSRLTVL.

This chain joins TRBV5-8 and TRBJ1-5; 7 positions agree with TRBD1. With 4 bases clipped from V and 1 base from J, the junction kept 5 bases outside the gene matches. Germline V gene data show CDR1 as SGHTS and CDR2 as YDEGEE. The CDR3 consists of 15 residues. The CDR3: CASSLGDSSNQPQHF. DNA of the CDR3: TGTGCCAGCAGCCTGGGGGACAGCAGCAATCAGCCCCAGCATTTT.

The chain links TRBV6-5 to TRBJ2-3, with D possibly TRBD2 on 7 matching bases. The CDR3 sequence is 12 residues long. V was cut by 5 bases and J by 8 bases, with 11 bases left in between. The germline V gene has CDR1 MNHEY and CDR2 SVGAGI. CDR3 sequence reads: CASSGGGGTQYF. The CDR3 region has the DNA TGTGCCAGCAGTGGCGGGGGCGGTACGCAGTATTTT.

The rearrangement uses TRBV7-9 and TRBJ2-3; D is uncertain. This CDR3 is 12 amino acids long. Germline CDR1 SEHNR, CDR2 FQNEAQ (reference sequence). V was shortened by 1 base and J by 6 bases, with 5 bases between the two germline ends. DNA of the CDR3: TGTGCCAGCAGCTTAGAGGCGGATACGCAGTATTTT. Its protein is CASSLEADTQYF.

The chain couples TRBV4-3 to TRBJ1-1; a weak D match, TRBD1 (6 bases). Per germline, CDR1 LGHNA and CDR2 YSLEER. The CDR3 length is 16 residues. Trimming took off 0 bases at V and 6 bases at J, with 17 bases between the two ends. The CDR3 reads CASSQDVQGSYAEAFF. The CDR3 nucleotides read TGCGCCAGCAGCCAAGATGTTCAGGGGTCGTACGCTGAAGCTTTCTTT.

The V call is TRBV21-1, the J call TRBJ2-7; the D call in the table, TRBD1, was not verified against the DNA. TRBV21-1 is termed a pseudogene. CDR3 length equals 16 residues. This chain's CDR3 is CASSTQGRDRGQEQYF. In nucleotides, the CDR3 is TGTGCCAGCAGCACCCAGGGGAGGGACAGGGGGCAAGAGCAGTACTTC.

The CDR3 protein is CASSYSIQGGTEAFF. As DNA, the CDR3 is TGTGCCAGCAGTTACTCGATTCAGGGGGGCACTGAAGCTTTCTTT. The chain carries TRBV6-5 and TRBJ1-1, with 7 bases aligning to TRBD1. The length of the CDR3 is 15 residues. The V and J ends lost 0 bases and 4 bases, in that order; junction bases with no gene match: 5. Germline assignment: CDR1 MNHEY and CDR2 SVGAGI.

This chain joins TRBV4-1 and TRBJ1-4, with D possibly TRBD1 on 5 matching bases. This CDR3 spans 14 amino acids. V was cut by 5 bases and J by 8 bases, with 15 bases left in between. Germline values: CDR1 MGHRA, CDR2 YSYEKL. As DNA, the CDR3 is TGCGCCAGCAGCTTCCGGCAGGGAAAGGAAAAACTGTTTTTT. Translating gives CASSFRQGKEKLFF.

V and J are TRBV4-3 and TRBJ1-3; TRBD1 matches at 8 bases. Germline V gives CDR1 LGHNA, CDR2 YSLEER. This CDR3 contains 15 residues. Trimming at V came to 1 base and at J to 4 bases, leaving 3 bases not matched to a gene. CDR3 loop: CASSQVRTGGNTIYF. The DNA for the CDR3 is TGCGCCAGCAGCCAAGTGCGGACAGGGGGAAACACCATATATTTT.

The J gene is TRBJ1-2, the V gene TRBV2; 11 bases are a match to TRBD1. Germline lookup yields CDR1 SNHLY and CDR2 FYNNEI. CDR3 length equals 14 residues. V gave up 6 bases and J gave up 7 bases; unmatched junction bases: 7. DNA of the CDR3: TGTGCCAGCAGGGAGGGACAGGGGGTAGGTGGCTACACCTTC. This sequence encodes CASREGQGVGGYTF.

The chain joins TRBV19 to TRBJ2-7; weak D call: TRBD1 (5 bases). Germline V gives CDR1 LNHDA, CDR2 SQIVND (reference sequence). The length of the CDR3 is 13 residues. V was trimmed by 6 bases and J by 2 bases, leaving 11 bases between them. The CDR3, as DNA: TGTGCCAGTAGAAGCAGGGAAACCTACGAGCAGTACTTC. This codes for CASRSRETYEQYF. Full variable domain (remainder filled in from reference TRBV19 and TRBJ2-7): DGGITQSPKYLFRKEGQNVTLSCEQNLNHDAMYWYRQDPGQGLRLIYYSQIVNDFQKGDIAEGYSVSREKKESFPLTVTSAQKNPTAFYLCASRSRETYEQYFGPGTRLTVT.

The CDR3 is CASSETYEHRGERDTQYF. In DNA, the CDR3 is TGCGCCAGCAGTGAGACCTACGAACACAGGGGAGAAAGAGATACGCAGTATTTT. The V call is TRBV10-1, the J call TRBJ2-3; 7 nucleotides agree with TRBD1. Unmatched junction bases numbered 16, after V lost 2 bases and J lost 5 bases. Germline-derived CDR1 and CDR2 are WNHNN and SYGVQD (reference sequence). The CDR3 consists of 18 residues.

The V call is TRBV15, the J call TRBJ1-6; possibly TRBD1 for D (5 bases). Per germline, CDR1 LNHNV and CDR2 YYDKDF (reference sequence). The CDR3 consists of 15 residues. V was cut by 3 bases and J by 6 bases, with 12 bases left in between. CDR3 coding DNA: TGTGCCACCAGCAGGGAAGATAGGGGTAATTCACCCCTCCACTTT. Translated: CATSREDRGNSPLHF.

This chain links TRBV4-3 with TRBJ2-4; TRBD2 matches 10 bases. V shed 1 base, J shed 6 bases, and the junction held 0 bases outside the gene matches. Germline V lookup: CDR1 LGHNA, CDR2 YSLEER. This CDR3 spans 14 amino acids. The CDR3 sequence is CASSQGLAGNIQYF. The CDR3 DNA follows: TGCGCCAGCAGCCAAGGACTAGCGGGAAACATTCAGTACTTC.

The J gene is TRBJ1-1, the V gene TRBV6-5; TRBD1 aligns across 7 bases. The ends lost 2 bases at V and 3 bases at J; junction bases unmatched: 3. This CDR3 has 14 amino acids. The germline gives CDR1 MNHEY, CDR2 SVGAGI. CDR3 sequence reads: CASSYVTGDTEAFF. The CDR3 nucleotides are TGTGCCAGCAGTTACGTCACAGGGGACACTGAAGCTTTCTTT.

The chain combines TRBV10-3 with TRBJ2-4, with 9 bases fitting TRBD1. V lost 2 bases, J lost 7 bases, and 6 bases stayed unmatched. There are 15 residues in the CDR3. From germline, CDR1 is ENHRY and CDR2 SYGVKD. The CDR3: CAISEPQGARNIQYF. CDR3 coding DNA: TGTGCCATCAGTGAGCCACAGGGGGCGCGGAACATTCAGTACTTC.

The chain combines TRBV11-2 with TRBJ2-7; 10 bases align to TRBD1. V gave up 1 base and J gave up 6 bases; unmatched junction bases: 6. The CDR3 is made up of 15 amino acids. Germline lookup yields CDR1 SGHAT and CDR2 FQNNGV. The CDR3 here is CASSLGQGAAIEQYF. The CDR3, as DNA: TGTGCCAGCAGCTTAGGACAGGGGGCCGCGATCGAGCAGTACTTC. The whole variable domain, filled in from reference TRBV11-2 and TRBJ2-7, reads EAGVAQSPRYKIIEKRQSVAFWCNPISGHATLYWYQQILGQGPKLLIQFQNNGVVDDSQLPKDRFSAERLKGVDSTLKIQPAKLEDSAVYLCASSLGQGAAIEQYFGPGTRLTVT.

The V and J genes are TRBV5-4 and TRBJ1-3; 9 positions match TRBD1. This CDR3 comprises 15 residues. CDR1 and CDR2 from the germline V gene are SGHNT and YYREEE (reference sequence). Losses at the gene ends were 4 bases for V and 2 bases for J; bases not matched to a gene: 4. The CDR3 is CASSRDRDTGNTIYF. CDR3 nucleotides: TGTGCCAGCAGCAGGGACAGGGACACTGGAAACACCATATATTTT.

The chain is built from TRBV9 and TRBJ1-1; no reliable D call. Germline CDR1 and CDR2: SGDLS and YYNGEE. V shed 0 bases and J shed 0 bases, with 6 bases lying between them. This CDR3 contains 14 residues. The CDR3 reads CASSVAPVNTEAFF. The CDR3 DNA reads TGTGCCAGCAGCGTAGCTCCGGTGAACACTGAAGCTTTCTTT.

The genes are TRBV6-1 and TRBJ2-7, with D maybe TRBD1 (5 bases). The length of the CDR3 is 12 residues. V was pared by 8 bases and J by 3 bases, with 11 bases between. The germline V gene encodes CDR1 MNHNS and CDR2 SASEGT. The CDR3 DNA reads as TGTGCCAGCGGGGCAGGGATCTACGAGCAGTACTTC. Its translation: CASGAGIYEQYF.

CDR3 coding DNA: TGTGCCAGCAGCCCCTCCCTGGACAGGGTTAACTACAATGAGCAGTTCTTC. Its protein product is CASSPSLDRVNYNEQFF. The chain recombines TRBV7-9 with TRBJ2-1; 8 bases fit TRBD1. Trimming removed 5 bases from V and 3 bases from J; junction bases left unmatched: 12. The length of the CDR3 is 17 residues. Germline CDR1 is SEHNR and CDR2 is FQNEAQ (reference sequence).

The rearrangement uses TRBV5-1 and TRBJ2-6, with 7 bases that match TRBD1. The CDR3 sequence is 15 residues long. Looked up from germline, CDR1 is SGHRS and CDR2 is YFSETQ. Trimming removed 2 bases from V and 2 bases from J; junction bases left unmatched: 1. CDR3 sequence (DNA): TGCGCCAGCAGCTTTCAGGGGGCTGGGGCCAACGTCCTGACTTTC. As protein: CASSFQGAGANVLTF. Looking up the rest from reference TRBV5-1 and TRBJ2-6 gives the full variable domain: KAGVTQTPRYLIKTRGQQVTLSCSPISGHRSVSWYQQTPGQGLQFLFEYFSETQRNKGNFPGRFSGRQFSNSRSEMNVSTLELGDSALYLCASSFQGAGANVLTFGAGSRLTVL.

The genes are TRBV5-5 and TRBJ1-4, with D unclear. CDR3 length equals 16 residues. V lost 2 bases and J lost 3, with 14 bases in between. Per the germline V gene, CDR1 is SGHKS and CDR2 is YYEKEE (reference sequence). Written as DNA, the CDR3 is TGTGCCAGCAGCTTCGGGCACGCCGGCGCTAATGAAAAACTGTTTTTT. It encodes CASSFGHAGANEKLFF.

This clone was found a few times. V and J are TRBV10-2 and TRBJ1-1; no definite D call. There are 12 residues in the CDR3. The germline V and J ends were trimmed by 3 bases and 6 bases, with 8 bases remaining between them. Germline CDR1 WSHSY, CDR2 SAAADI. CDR3 sequence reads: CASSDRTPEAFF. In DNA, the CDR3 is TGCGCCAGCAGTGACCGGACTCCTGAAGCTTTCTTT.

The V call is TRBV6-1, the J call TRBJ1-5; D is undetermined. Germline V lookup: CDR1 MNHNS, CDR2 SASEGT. V gave up 8 bases and J gave up 8 bases, with 10 bases separating them. The CDR3 is 11 amino acids. The CDR3, as DNA: TGTGCCAGCTCATTTCGGGAGCCCCAGCATTTT. Translation gives CASSFREPQHF.

This clone was recorded once. The chain is built from TRBV19 and TRBJ2-7; D might be TRBD1 (6 bases). The CDR3 runs to 13 residues. Trimming pared 5 bases from V and 4 bases from J, leaving 12 bases between. The V gene's germline CDR1 is LNHDA and CDR2 SQIVND (reference sequence). The chain's CDR3 is CASSVMQGYEQYF. The CDR3 coding sequence is TGTGCCAGTAGTGTAATGCAGGGGTACGAGCAGTACTTC.

This clone was counted a few times. The rearrangement joins TRBV18 to TRBJ1-6; D gene unclear. The germline gives CDR1 KGHSH, CDR2 LQKENI. The CDR3 sequence is 14 residues long. V gave up 1 base and J gave up 9 bases, with 10 bases separating them. CDR3 nucleotides: TGTGCCAGCTCACCACAGGGTATTATTTCACCCCTCCACTTT. It yields the protein CASSPQGIISPLHF.

The chain links TRBV4-3 to TRBJ1-4; D not certain. The CDR3 totals 14 residues. Trimming removed 3 bases from V and 8 bases from J, with 13 bases in between. Germline CDR1 LGHNA, CDR2 YSLEER. The CDR3 nucleotides read TGCGCCAGCAGCCAGGGTACGGGAGGCGAAAAACTGTTTTTT. Its protein is CASSQGTGGEKLFF.

The chain has TRBV11-2 and TRBJ2-3, with D possibly TRBD1 on 6 matching bases. The CDR3 length is 14 residues. Germline lookup yields CDR1 SGHAT and CDR2 FQNNGV. The V gene lost 4 bases and the J gene lost 4 bases, with 12 bases spanning the gap. CDR3 nucleotide sequence: TGTGCCAGCAGCTCGACAGGCTCTTCAGATACGCAGTATTTT. This codes for CASSSTGSSDTQYF. The full variable domain, with the rest looked up from reference TRBV11-2 and TRBJ2-3, is EAGVAQSPRYKIIEKRQSVAFWCNPISGHATLYWYQQILGQGPKLLIQFQNNGVVDDSQLPKDRFSAERLKGVDSTLKIQPAKLEDSAVYLCASSSTGSSDTQYFGPGTRLTVL.